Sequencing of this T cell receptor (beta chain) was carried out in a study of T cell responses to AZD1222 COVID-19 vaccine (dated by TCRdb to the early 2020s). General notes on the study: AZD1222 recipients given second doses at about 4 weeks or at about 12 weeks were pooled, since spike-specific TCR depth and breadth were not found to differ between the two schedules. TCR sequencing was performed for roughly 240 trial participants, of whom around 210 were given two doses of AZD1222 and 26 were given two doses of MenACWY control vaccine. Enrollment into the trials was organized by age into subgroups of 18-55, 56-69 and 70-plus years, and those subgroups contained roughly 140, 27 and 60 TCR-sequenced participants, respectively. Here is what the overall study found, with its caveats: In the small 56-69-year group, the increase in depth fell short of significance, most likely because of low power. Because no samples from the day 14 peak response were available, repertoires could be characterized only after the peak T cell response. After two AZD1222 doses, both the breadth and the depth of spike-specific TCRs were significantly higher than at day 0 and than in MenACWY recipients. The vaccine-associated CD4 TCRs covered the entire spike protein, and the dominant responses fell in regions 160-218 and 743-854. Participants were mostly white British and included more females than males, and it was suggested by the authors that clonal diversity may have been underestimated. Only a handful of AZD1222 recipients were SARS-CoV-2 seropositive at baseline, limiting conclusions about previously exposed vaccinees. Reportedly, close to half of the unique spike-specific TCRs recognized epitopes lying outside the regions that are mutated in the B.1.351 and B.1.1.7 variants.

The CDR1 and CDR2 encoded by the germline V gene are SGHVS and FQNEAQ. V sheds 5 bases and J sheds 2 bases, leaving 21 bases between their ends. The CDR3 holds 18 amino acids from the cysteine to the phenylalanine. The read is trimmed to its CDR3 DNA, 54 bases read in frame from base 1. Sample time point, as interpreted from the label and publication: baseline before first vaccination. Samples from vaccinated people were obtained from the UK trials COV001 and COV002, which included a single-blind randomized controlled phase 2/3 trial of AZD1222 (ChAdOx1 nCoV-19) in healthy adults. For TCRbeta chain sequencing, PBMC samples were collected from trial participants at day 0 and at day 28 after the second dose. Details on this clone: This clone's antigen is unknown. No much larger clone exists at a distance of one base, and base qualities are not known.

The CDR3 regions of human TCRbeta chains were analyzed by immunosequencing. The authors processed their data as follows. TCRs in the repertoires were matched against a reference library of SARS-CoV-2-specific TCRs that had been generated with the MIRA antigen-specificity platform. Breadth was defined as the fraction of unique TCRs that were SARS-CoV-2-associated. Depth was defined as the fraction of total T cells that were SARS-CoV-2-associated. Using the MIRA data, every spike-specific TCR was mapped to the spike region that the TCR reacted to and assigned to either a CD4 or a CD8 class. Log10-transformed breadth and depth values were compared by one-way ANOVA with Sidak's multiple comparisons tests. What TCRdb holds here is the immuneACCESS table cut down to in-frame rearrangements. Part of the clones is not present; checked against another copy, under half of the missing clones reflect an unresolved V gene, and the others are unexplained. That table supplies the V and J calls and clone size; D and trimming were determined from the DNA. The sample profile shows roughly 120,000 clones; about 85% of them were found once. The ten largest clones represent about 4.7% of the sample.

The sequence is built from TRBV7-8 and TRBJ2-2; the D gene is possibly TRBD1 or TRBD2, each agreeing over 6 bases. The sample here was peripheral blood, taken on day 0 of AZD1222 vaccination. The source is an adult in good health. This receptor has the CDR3 CASSLTTGGTPNTGELFF. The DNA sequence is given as TGTGCCAGCAGCCTGACCACGGGCGGGACACCTAACACCGGGGAGCTGTTTTTT.